The rows below give T cell receptor beta chains drawn from one sample of a study of identical twins. TCRdb re-derived calls from the 5' RACE reads in MiXCR, one entry per CDR3 protein. This sample carries roughly 720,000 distinct CDR3 sequences, about 20% of them seen once, and the ten largest clones take 13%. These data also formed part of another study, on T cells expressing NK-cell markers.

Input material: PBMCs. The source is a woman between 18 and 30 years old in good health. CDR3s include the opening cysteine and the closing phenylalanine or tryptophan. A D gene is named only where the DNA matches it firmly. Where a row states a size, it is once, few, many or the class of an expanded clone; other rows omit it.

cdr3_nt cdr3_aa j_call d_call v_call clone_size
TGTGCCAGCAGCCGCGTTGTTCCGGACAGACACTACACCTTC CASSRVVPDRHYTF TRBJ1-2 NA TRBV3-1 NA
TGCAGTGCTAGAATGGGACTGGACACCGGGGAGCTGTTTTTT CSARMGLDTGELFF TRBJ2-2 NA TRBV20-1 many
TGCAGCGTTGCGGGGGGGGCCTCTAAGAGGCAGTATTTT CSVAGGASKRQYF TRBJ2-3 TRBD2 TRBV29-1 NA
TGTGCCAGCAGCTTGCGACTAGCGGGAGGAGTAGATACGCAGTATTTT CASSLRLAGGVDTQYF TRBJ2-3 TRBD2 TRBV11-2 few
TGTGCCAGCAGTCGAATCAACGGGAATGAGCAGTTCTTC CASSRINGNEQFF TRBJ2-1 NA TRBV6-6 few
TGCAGTGCTAGAGCGTCGGGGGTGGCCGGGGAGCTGTTTTTT CSARASGVAGELFF TRBJ2-2 NA TRBV20-1 NA
TGCGCCAGCAGCTTATTTTCGGAGTACAATGAGCAGTTCTTC CASSLFSEYNEQFF TRBJ2-1 NA TRBV5-1 few
TGTGCCAGCAGCGTGAGCCCGGGAGAAGAGACCCAGTACTTC CASSVSPGEETQYF TRBJ2-5 NA TRBV9 NA
TGTGCCAGCAGCTCAAGGACACCTACCTACAATGAGCAGTTCTTC CASSSRTPTYNEQFF TRBJ2-1 NA TRBV9 NA
TGTGCCAGCAGTTACGGGTCGGGGTCTGGGGCCAACGTCCTGACTTTC CASSYGSGSGANVLTF TRBJ2-6 NA TRBV6-5 NA
TGCGCCAGCAGCGAAACAGGGTATGTCGAGCAGTACTTC CASSETGYVEQYF TRBJ2-7 NA TRBV5-1 few
TGTGCCACCAGTGACCCCTCCGGGCCAGATACGCAGTATTTT CATSDPSGPDTQYF TRBJ2-3 NA TRBV24-1 NA
TGCGCCAGCAGCTTGGTTGTGGGGGACCACGAGCAGTACTTC CASSLVVGDHEQYF TRBJ2-7 NA TRBV5-1 NA
TGTGCCAGCAGTTTAGCGGGGGGGCGGAAAGATACGCAGTATTTT CASSLAGGRKDTQYF TRBJ2-3 TRBD2 TRBV27 NA
TGTGCCAGTAGTAGGGGGAGGGCCAATGAGCAGTTCTTC CASSRGRANEQFF TRBJ2-1 TRBD2 TRBV19 NA
TGCAGTGCTAGAGAGACTGTCCCGAGAGCCAAAAACATTCAGTACTTC CSARETVPRAKNIQYF TRBJ2-4 NA TRBV20-1 few
TGTGCCAGCAGCATCGACAGGGGAAGAAATCAGCCCCAGCATTTT CASSIDRGRNQPQHF TRBJ1-5 TRBD1 TRBV6-1 NA
TGCGCCAGCAGCTCGGCGGGACAAAGCTCTGGAAACACCATATATTTT CASSSAGQSSGNTIYF TRBJ1-3 NA TRBV5-1 few
TGTGCCAGCAGCTTAGGTGGGACCGGGACTGAAGCTTTCTTT CASSLGGTGTEAFF TRBJ1-1 NA TRBV7-3 NA
TGCGCCAGCAGCTTGGACAGAGGGCCTGAAGCTTTCTTT CASSLDRGPEAFF TRBJ1-1 NA TRBV5-1 many
TGTGCCAGCAGCACAGGGGACATTCAGTACTTC CASSTGDIQYF TRBJ2-4 TRBD1 TRBV12-3/TRBV12-4 NA
TGCGCCAGCAGCCCTGACAATCCTCCCCTCATTGGCTACACCTTC CASSPDNPPLIGYTF TRBJ1-2 NA TRBV5-1 few
TGCGCCAGCAGCCCCCGACGAGAGGGACAGCCCCAGCATTTT CASSPRREGQPQHF TRBJ1-5 NA TRBV4-3 NA
TGTGCCAGCTGCCCGGGGGGCCTGAGAACTGAAGCTTTCTTT CASCPGGLRTEAFF TRBJ1-1 NA TRBV28 NA
TGCAGGGCGGGTGAGGCTTTCTTT CRAGEAFF TRBJ1-1 NA TRBV20-1 few
TGTGCCAGCAGTGAGGGGTCCGTCTACAATGAGCAGTTCTTC CASSEGSVYNEQFF TRBJ2-1 NA TRBV25-1 many
TGTGCCAGCAGTTTAGGGGACAGCCCTTCGTACGAGCAGTACTTC CASSLGDSPSYEQYF TRBJ2-7 TRBD1 TRBV12-3/TRBV12-4 many
TGCGCCAGCAGCTTGGAGCAACGTAGGAAATTTGTGAACACTGAAGCTTTCTTT CASSLEQRRKFVNTEAFF TRBJ1-1 NA TRBV5-1 few
TGTGCCAGCAGTCAGGTCGAGGGAGAGACCCAGTACTTC CASSQVEGETQYF TRBJ2-5 NA TRBV12-3/TRBV12-4 many
TGTGCCATCAGAATAGACCACCAGGGGGCTAAAGGCTACACCTTC CAIRIDHQGAKGYTF TRBJ1-2 TRBD1 TRBV10-3 NA
TGCAGTGCCCTGAAGGGGGACACTGAAGCTTTCTTT CSALKGDTEAFF TRBJ1-1 NA TRBV20-1 few
TGTGCCAGCAGCGTCCGACAGGGATGGAACACAGATACGCAGTATTTT CASSVRQGWNTDTQYF TRBJ2-3 TRBD1 TRBV9 NA
TGCGCCAGCATCGGCCTCACAGCAGATACGCAGTATTTT CASIGLTADTQYF TRBJ2-3 NA TRBV5-1 few
TGCAGTGGTCGAGCCGGAGGGGACCTCTATGGCTACACCTTC CSGRAGGDLYGYTF TRBJ1-2 NA TRBV20-1 NA
TGTGCCAGCACCCCAACGGGCGGGTCCTACGAGCAGTACTTC CASTPTGGSYEQYF TRBJ2-7 NA TRBV7-2 few
TGCAGTGCCTCCCAGGCGTGGCCGGGACAAGATACGCAGTATTTT CSASQAWPGQDTQYF TRBJ2-3 NA TRBV20-1 NA
TGCGCCAGCGGATCCCTGGCCACTAACACCGGGGAGCTGTTTTTT CASGSLATNTGELFF TRBJ2-2 NA TRBV5-1 NA
TGTGCCAGCAGCTTAGGATCGCGCGGGGAGCTGTTTTTT CASSLGSRGELFF TRBJ2-2 NA TRBV7-8 few
TGCAGTGCCATCAGCGGGGGGGCCGGTGAGCAGTTCTTC CSAISGGAGEQFF TRBJ2-1 TRBD2 TRBV20-1 NA
TGCAGTGCTAGAATAACAGCCCCCTCCTACAATGAGCAGTTCTTC CSARITAPSYNEQFF TRBJ2-1 NA TRBV20-1 few
TGTGCCAGCAGTCCGCCGGGGGGCAGGTACAATGAGCAGTTCTTC CASSPPGGRYNEQFF TRBJ2-1 NA TRBV27 NA
TGTGCCAGCACTAAACAGGGAGCCAAAAACATTCAGTACTTC CASTKQGAKNIQYF TRBJ2-4 NA TRBV6-1 few
TGCAGTGCTACCGGCTTGCTCTACGAGCAGTACTTC CSATGLLYEQYF TRBJ2-7 NA TRBV20-1 few
TGTGCCAGCAGTTACTCGATGGCCGCCAACAATGAGCAGTTCTTC CASSYSMAANNEQFF TRBJ2-1 NA TRBV6-5 few
TGTGCCAGCAGCCCGCCGCGGGGAGAGCAGGATTACGAGCAGTACTTC CASSPPRGEQDYEQYF TRBJ2-7 NA TRBV13 NA
TGCAGTGCTCGCTCTCCACAGGACACCGGGGAGCTGTTTTTT CSARSPQDTGELFF TRBJ2-2 NA TRBV20-1 NA
TGTGCCAGCAGCTTAAGCGGGAGTAGGGAAGATACGCAGTATTTT CASSLSGSREDTQYF TRBJ2-3 TRBD2 TRBV7-9 NA
TGTGCCAGCAGCACCCCGGCCGGGACAGGGGGCGCCGAGACCCAGTACTTC CASSTPAGTGGAETQYF TRBJ2-5 TRBD1 TRBV9 few
TGCGCCAGCAGGGAGGACGGGGCGGGACTCGGCACAGATACGCAGTATTTT CASREDGAGLGTDTQYF TRBJ2-3 NA TRBV10-2 few
TGTGCCAGCAGTTACGGTTTGAGGGGAGGATCACCCCTCCACTTT CASSYGLRGGSPLHF TRBJ1-6 NA TRBV6-5 NA
TGTGCCATCAGACCCATAGGACGTGGAACTGAAGCTTTCTTT CAIRPIGRGTEAFF TRBJ1-1 NA TRBV10-3 NA
TGTGCCAGCAGCTCACAAAGACTAGCGGGAAATGAGCAGTTCTTC CASSSQRLAGNEQFF TRBJ2-1 TRBD2 TRBV7-2 NA
TGCGCCAGCAGCTACGGAGAAAGGGATGAGCAGTTCTTC CASSYGERDEQFF TRBJ2-1 NA TRBV5-1 NA
TGCAGTGCTATATGGGGGTTCCTAGATACGCAGTATTTT CSAIWGFLDTQYF TRBJ2-3 NA TRBV20-1 NA
TGCGCCAGCAGCTTGGGGACTAGCGGGGTGTACAATGAGCAGTTCTTC CASSLGTSGVYNEQFF TRBJ2-1 TRBD2 TRBV5-1 few